This entry lists 16 T cell receptor beta chains sequenced from one sample in a study of cytomegalovirus exposure and HLA in healthy donors. In the PCR, 60 Vbeta and 13 Jbeta primers were used. The data were produced by immunoSEQ multiplex PCR, yet TCRdb's version contains in-frame clones alone and is incomplete. The data contain about 130,000 clones, over 70% of them seen just once; the ten biggest clones take up 1.5%. Specimen: PBMCs. The receptors come from a woman aged 18-29 years in good health and CMV-seronegative.

The rearrangement joins TRBV5-1 to TRBJ2-2; 9 bases map to TRBD1. Unmatched junction bases numbered 6, after V lost 0 bases and J lost 6 bases. The germline V gene encodes CDR1 SGHRS and CDR2 YFSETQ. The CDR3 has 16 amino acids. CDR3 sequence reads: CASSLGQGGFAGELFF. The CDR3 nucleotides are TGCGCCAGCAGCTTGGGACAGGGGGGCTTCGCCGGGGAGCTGTTTTTT.

J is TRBJ1-5 and V is TRBV4-1, with D possibly matching TRBD1 (5 bases). Trimming removed 1 base from V and 7 bases from J, with 14 bases in between. Germline CDR1 is MGHRA and CDR2 is YSYEKL. CDR3 size: 15 residues. This CDR3 is CASSQAGGGIQPQHF. The CDR3 nucleotides are TGCGCCAGCAGCCAAGCCGGGGGAGGGATCCAGCCCCAGCATTTT.

The genes are TRBV5-4 and TRBJ2-7; perhaps TRBD1 as D (5 bases). V was shortened by 2 bases and J by 4 bases, with 13 bases between the two germline ends. In germline, CDR1 is SGHNT, CDR2 YYREEE (reference sequence). This CDR3 is built from 14 residues. As DNA, the CDR3 is TGTGCCAGCAGCTTAAGGGGAAAGTCTTACGAGCAGTACTTC. Amino acid sequence: CASSLRGKSYEQYF.

The V and J genes are TRBV9 and TRBJ2-2; weak D call: TRBD2 (6 bases). V shed 0 bases and J shed 6 bases, with 6 bases lying between them. Germline V gives CDR1 SGDLS, CDR2 YYNGEE. This CDR3 is 13 amino acids long. The CDR3 is CASSVASAGELFF. The CDR3 bases are TGTGCCAGCAGCGTAGCTAGCGCCGGGGAGCTGTTTTTT.

The V call is TRBV7-2, the J call TRBJ1-4; 7 nucleotides match TRBD1. The CDR3 spans 15 residues. J lost 10 bases, V lost 5 bases, and 13 bases had no gene match. The germline V gene encodes CDR1 SGHTA and CDR2 FQGNSA. This chain's CDR3 is CASSQRGQSPGKLFF. CDR3 sequence (DNA): TGTGCCAGCAGCCAGAGGGGACAGTCGCCAGGAAAACTGTTTTTT.

The rearrangement uses TRBV20-1 and TRBJ1-2, with no clear D. From germline, CDR1 is DFQATT and CDR2 SNEGSKA (reference sequence). The V gene lost 6 bases and the J gene lost 6 bases, with 8 bases spanning the gap. This CDR3 is built from 10 residues. The CDR3 sequence is CSAPGNGYTF. Written as DNA, the CDR3 is TGCAGTGCCCCCGGGAATGGCTACACCTTC.

The chain employs TRBV5-1 and TRBJ1-1, with TRBD1 as a possible D gene (5 bases). Germline values: CDR1 SGHRS, CDR2 YFSETQ. Trimming took 1 base from V and 2 from J, leaving 9 bases between them. The CDR3 runs 14 residues. CDR3 protein: CASSLSGVNTEAFF. The DNA for the CDR3 is TGCGCCAGCAGCTTGTCGGGGGTAAACACTGAAGCTTTCTTT.

The chain recombines TRBV15 with TRBJ2-7; a possible D gene is TRBD2 (6 bases). The CDR3 extends over 14 amino acids. Trimming removed 0 bases from V and 4 bases from J, with 10 bases in between. CDR1 and CDR2 (germline): LNHNV, YYDKDF (reference sequence). The CDR3: CATSRDQGLYEQYF. CDR3 sequence (DNA): TGTGCCACCAGCAGAGATCAGGGACTTTACGAGCAGTACTTC.

The chain combines TRBV5-4 with TRBJ2-3; D might be TRBD2 (6 bases). CDR1 and CDR2 from the germline V gene are SGHNT and YYREEE (reference sequence). The CDR3 is made up of 15 amino acids. The V end was cut by 4 bases, the J end by 7 bases, with 19 bases between. The CDR3 coding sequence is TGTGCCAGCAGCCCTGCTAGCGCCTCCTCGAATACGCAGTATTTT. It yields the protein CASSPASASSNTQYF.

This sequence joins TRBV6-1 and TRBJ1-6, with 9 nucleotides matching TRBD1. V trimming: 4 bases; J trimming: 6 bases; junction bases outside the gene matches: 7. Germline CDR1 MNHNS, CDR2 SASEGT. This CDR3 is built from 16 residues. CDR3 sequence: CASSVTGGPSNSPLHF. In DNA, the CDR3 is TGTGCCAGCAGTGTTACAGGGGGCCCCAGTAATTCACCCCTCCACTTT.

There are a few counts of this clone. The chain uses TRBV29-1 and TRBJ1-2; no firm D call. V lost 6 bases, J lost 1 base, and 15 bases lay in between. Germline CDR1 SQVTM, CDR2 ANQGSEA. This CDR3 has 14 amino acids. The CDR3, as DNA: TGCAGCGTAGTAGGGTGGGCGGGTAACTATGGCTACACCTTC. Amino acids: CSVVGWAGNYGYTF.

In this sample, this clone turned up once. In nucleotides, the CDR3 is TGTGCCAGCAGGAGGGTCGATGAGCAGTTCTTC. It yields the protein CASRRVDEQFF. This chain uses TRBV2 with TRBJ2-1; D is possibly TRBD2 (5 bases). This CDR3 contains 11 residues. Germline CDR1 is SNHLY and CDR2 is FYNNEI. V was cut by 6 bases and J by 8 bases, with 8 bases left in between.

With respect to this clone: One end of the junction fails to match germline, which may point to a read error. The chain employs TRBV5-4 and TRBJ2-1; 7 nucleotides line up with TRBD2. This CDR3 region has 12 residues. Germline CDR1 and CDR2: SGHNT and YYREEE (reference sequence). Written as DNA, the CDR3 is TGTGCCAGCAGCTTACTTACTAGCGAGAACGTCTTC. Translation gives CASSLLTSENVF.

V gene TRBV7-6 combines with J gene TRBJ2-2, with D perhaps matching TRBD1 (7 bases). V shed 5 bases and J shed 6 bases, with 19 bases lying between them. This CDR3 has 16 amino acids. CDR1 SGHVS and CDR2 FNYEAQ come from the germline V gene. The CDR3 DNA sequence: TGTGCCAGCAGCCCTCGGGTGGAGGGGGCTTCCGGGGAGCTGTTTTTT. As protein: CASSPRVEGASGELFF.

The sample holds one count of this clone. In DNA form, the CDR3 reads TGTGCCAGCACGACTGGCCGAGGAGGCGGGGAGCTGTTTTTT. It encodes CASTTGRGGGELFF. The chain couples TRBV6-5 to TRBJ2-2, with D perhaps TRBD2 (5 bases). CDR1 MNHEY and CDR2 SVGAGI come from the germline V gene. The CDR3 loop spans 14 amino acids. Deletions cut 7 bases from V and 7 bases from J, with 16 bases between.

The sample holds one count of this clone. The rearrangement joins TRBV2 to TRBJ1-5; D uncertain. CDR1 is SNHLY, CDR2 FYNNEI, per germline. V was shortened by 5 bases and J by 9 bases, with 11 bases between the two germline ends. The CDR3 consists of 12 residues. CDR3 amino acids: CASSQVAGPQHF. The CDR3 DNA sequence: TGTGCCAGCAGTCAGGTAGCGGGGCCCCAGCATTTT.